A selection of T cell receptor beta chains follows, all from one sample in a study of CD8+ T cells in alopecia areata. TCRdb's table, derived via immunoSEQ multiplex PCR, lists solely in-frame clones and lacks some. The sample shows about 130,000 clones, around 49% of them seen only once. The sequences come from CD8+ T cells sorted from blood, collected at week 0. Receptors were obtained from a human donor with alopecia areata. Both conserved end residues are part of each CDR3. The D gene is left open where the match is weak. Some rows mark clone size as missing; the rest say once, few, many or name a class of expanded clone.

>TRBV27|NA|NA|TRBJ2-5
CASSLDMAETQYF
TGTGCCAGCAGTTTAGACATGGCCGAGACCCAGTACTTC
>TRBV2|once|NA|TRBJ2-7
CASRTAYEQYF
TGTGCCAGCAGAACAGCCTACGAGCAGTACTTC
>TRBV4-2|NA|NA|TRBJ1-5
CASSVAVYSNQPQHF
TGTGCCAGCAGCGTCGCGGTGTATAGCAATCAGCCCCAGCATTTT
>TRBV27|few|TRBD1|TRBJ2-3
CASSFEGGGTDTQYF
TGTGCCAGCAGTTTCGAAGGGGGCGGCACAGATACGCAGTATTTT
>TRBV5-6|NA|TRBD1|TRBJ1-2
CASSPTGDGYTF
TGTGCCAGCAGCCCAACAGGGGACGGCTACACCTTC
>TRBV27|NA|NA|TRBJ1-1
CASSFGPANTEAFF
TGTGCCAGCAGTTTCGGACCGGCGAACACTGAAGCTTTCTTT
>TRBV29-1|few|NA|TRBJ2-5
CSVLGVAETQYF
TGCAGCGTTTTGGGGGTAGCAGAGACCCAGTACTTC
>TRBV5-4|few|NA|TRBJ1-1
CASSRRVNTEAFF
TGTGCCAGCAGCAGGCGGGTTAACACTGAAGCTTTCTTT
>TRBV29-1|few|NA|TRBJ2-3
CSVLGPGNPDTQYF
TGCAGCGTTCTCGGCCCAGGGAACCCAGATACGCAGTATTTT
>TRBV4-1|NA|NA|TRBJ1-1
CASSHRPGTEAFF
TGCGCCAGCAGCCACCGGCCGGGAACTGAAGCTTTCTTT
>TRBV29-1|few|NA|TRBJ1-2
CSVEGQGTNYGYTF
TGCAGCGTAGAGGGACAAGGGACTAACTATGGCTACACCTTC
>TRBV2|NA|TRBD1|TRBJ1-6
CARRVGDPGGSSPLHF
TGTGCCAGGAGAGTGGGCGACCCAGGGGGATCATCACCCCTCCACTTT
>TRBV9|few|NA|TRBJ1-3
CASSEGAGNTIYF
TGTGCCAGCAGCGAGGGGGCTGGAAACACCATATATTTT
>TRBV29-1|NA|NA|TRBJ2-7
CSVAGPMGSSYEQYF
TGCAGCGTTGCTGGCCCGATGGGATCGTCCTACGAGCAGTACTTC
>TRBV10-3|few|NA|TRBJ1-6
CAGLLDGMGSSPLHF
TGTGCCGGGCTGCTGGACGGAATGGGATCTTCACCCCTCCACTTT
>TRBV30|NA|NA|TRBJ2-3
CAIDPPQYF
TGTGCTATCGATCCCCCGCAGTATTTT
>TRBV6-4|NA|NA|TRBJ1-2
CASKMIDGANYGYTF
TGTGCCAGCAAAATGATAGACGGAGCTAACTATGGCTACACCTTC
>TRBV6-5|NA|NA|TRBJ2-1
CASSVRGPNNEQFF
TGTGCCAGCAGTGTGCGGGGGCCCAACAATGAGCAGTTCTTC
>TRBV13|NA|NA|TRBJ1-5
CASSLRSALNQPQHF
TGTGCCAGCAGCTTAAGAAGCGCGTTAAATCAGCCCCAGCATTTT
>TRBV29-1|NA|TRBD1|TRBJ1-2
CSVERDSGNYGYTF
TGCAGCGTTGAAAGGGACAGCGGAAACTATGGCTACACCTTC
>TRBV9|NA|NA|TRBJ1-2
CASSTFGGYIHGYTF
TGTGCCAGCAGTACTTTTGGGGGGTACATCCATGGCTACACCTTC
>TRBV7-6|many|NA|TRBJ1-3
CASSFGQGISGNTIYF
TGTGCCAGCAGCTTTGGCCAGGGGATCTCTGGAAACACCATATATTTT
>TRBV29-1|NA|NA|TRBJ2-2
CSVGNGELFF
TGCAGCGTTGGAAACGGGGAGCTGTTTTTT
>TRBV9|few|TRBD1|TRBJ1-5
CASSEGQLNQPQHF
TGTGCCAGCAGCGAGGGACAGCTCAATCAGCCCCAGCATTTT
>TRBV27|NA|TRBD1|TRBJ2-3
CASSLSGTATDTQYF
TGTGCCAGCAGTTTATCCGGGACAGCTACAGATACGCAGTATTTT
>TRBV5-4|few|NA|TRBJ2-1
CASSLGGTAVRGNEQFF
TGTGCCAGCAGCTTGGGGGGGACCGCCGTGAGAGGGAATGAGCAGTTCTTC
>TRBV9|NA|NA|TRBJ2-7
CASSVSGTELYEQYF
TGTGCCAGCAGCGTATCCGGGACGGAGCTCTACGAGCAGTACTTC
>TRBV6-5|few|TRBD1|TRBJ2-7
CASSEADRVDEQYF
TGTGCCAGCAGTGAGGCAGACAGGGTGGACGAGCAGTACTTC
>TRBV30|NA|NA|TRBJ1-6
CAWSVLSNSPLHF
TGTGCCTGGAGTGTATTGTCGAATTCACCCCTCCACTTT
>TRBV6-5|NA|NA|TRBJ1-2
CASSHDWQGYGYTF
TGTGCCAGCAGCCACGACTGGCAGGGTTATGGCTACACCTTC
>TRBV29-1|few|TRBD1|TRBJ1-1
CSVWTGGIPEAFF
TGCAGCGTCTGGACAGGGGGAATTCCTGAAGCTTTCTTT
>TRBV13|NA|NA|TRBJ2-7
CASSLVKTGSYEQYF
TGTGCCAGCAGCTTAGTTAAAACAGGGTCGTACGAGCAGTACTTC
>TRBV7-9|NA|NA|TRBJ2-7
CASSFAESYEQYF
TGTGCCAGCAGCTTTGCGGAATCCTACGAGCAGTACTTC
>TRBV6-1|NA|NA|TRBJ2-6
CASSGWVSGANVLTF
TGTGCCAGCAGTGGGTGGGTCTCTGGGGCCAACGTCCTGACTTTC
>TRBV27|NA|NA|TRBJ1-6
CASSLMGLGSPLHF
TGTGCCAGCAGTTTGATGGGCTTAGGCTCACCCCTCCACTTT
>TRBV30|NA|NA|TRBJ2-5
CAYNEGVRETQYF
TGTGCCTACAATGAGGGGGTTCGGGAGACCCAGTACTTC
>TRBV7-6|NA|NA|TRBJ1-1
CASSPDGQPEAFF
TGTGCCAGCAGCCCAGACGGACAGCCTGAAGCTTTCTTT
>TRBV25-1|NA|NA|TRBJ2-2
CASSETNTGELFF
TGTGCCAGCAGTGAAACCAACACCGGGGAGCTGTTTTTT
>TRBV11-2|NA|TRBD2|TRBJ2-3
CASSLDPGLAGHTQYF
TGTGCCAGCAGCTTAGACCCGGGACTAGCTGGACATACGCAGTATTTT
>TRBV2|once|NA|TRBJ1-2
CASSEGGGYTF
TGTGCCAGCAGTGAAGGGGGTGGCTACACCTTC
>TRBV29-1|NA|NA|TRBJ1-2
CSVEEWAGRLVYGYTF
TGCAGCGTTGAAGAGTGGGCGGGGAGGTTAGTCTATGGCTACACCTTC
>TRBV7-9|NA|TRBD1|TRBJ1-2
CASTGQDYGYTF
TGTGCCAGCACCGGACAGGACTATGGCTACACCTTC